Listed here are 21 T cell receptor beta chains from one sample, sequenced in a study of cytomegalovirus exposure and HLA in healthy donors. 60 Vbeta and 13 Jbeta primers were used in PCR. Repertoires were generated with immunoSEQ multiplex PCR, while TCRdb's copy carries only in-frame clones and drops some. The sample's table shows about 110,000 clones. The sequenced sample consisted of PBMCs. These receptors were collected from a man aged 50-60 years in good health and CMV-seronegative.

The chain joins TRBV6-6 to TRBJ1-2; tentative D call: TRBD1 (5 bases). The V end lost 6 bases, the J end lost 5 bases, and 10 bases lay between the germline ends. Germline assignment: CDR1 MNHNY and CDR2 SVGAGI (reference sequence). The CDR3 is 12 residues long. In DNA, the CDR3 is TGTGCCAGCAGCCGCGGGGCATATGGCTACACCTTC. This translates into CASSRGAYGYTF.

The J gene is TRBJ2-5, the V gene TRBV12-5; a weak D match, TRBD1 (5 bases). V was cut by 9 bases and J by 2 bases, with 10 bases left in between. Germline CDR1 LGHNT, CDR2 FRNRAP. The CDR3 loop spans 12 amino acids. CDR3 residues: CASSAGQETQYF. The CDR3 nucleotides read TGTGCTAGCTCCGCAGGGCAAGAGACCCAGTACTTC.

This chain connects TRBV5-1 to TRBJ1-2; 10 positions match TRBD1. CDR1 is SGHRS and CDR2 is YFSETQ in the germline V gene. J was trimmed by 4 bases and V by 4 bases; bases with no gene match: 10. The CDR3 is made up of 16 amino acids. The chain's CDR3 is CASSIIPGQGTYGYTF. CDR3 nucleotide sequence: TGCGCCAGCAGCATTATACCGGGACAGGGGACCTATGGCTACACCTTC.

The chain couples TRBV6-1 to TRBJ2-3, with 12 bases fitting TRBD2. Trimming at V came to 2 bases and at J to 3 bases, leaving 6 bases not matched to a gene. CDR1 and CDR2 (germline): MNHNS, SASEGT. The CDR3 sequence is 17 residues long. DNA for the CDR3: TGTGCCAGCAGTGAACGAACCCTAGCGGGGGGGACAGATACGCAGTATTTT. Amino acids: CASSERTLAGGTDTQYF.

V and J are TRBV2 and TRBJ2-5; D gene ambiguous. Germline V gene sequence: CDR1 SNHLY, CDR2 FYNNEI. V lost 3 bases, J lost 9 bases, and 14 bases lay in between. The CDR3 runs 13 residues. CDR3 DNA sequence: TGTGCCAGCAGTGAGGAACAGCCATCGTCCCAGTACTTC. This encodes CASSEEQPSSQYF.

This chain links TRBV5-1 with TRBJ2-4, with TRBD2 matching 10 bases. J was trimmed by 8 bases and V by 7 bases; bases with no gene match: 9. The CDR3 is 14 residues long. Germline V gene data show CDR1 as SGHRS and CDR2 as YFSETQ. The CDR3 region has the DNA TGCGCCAGCTGCCCCACAGCGGGAGGGGACATTCAGTACTTC. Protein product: CASCPTAGGDIQYF.

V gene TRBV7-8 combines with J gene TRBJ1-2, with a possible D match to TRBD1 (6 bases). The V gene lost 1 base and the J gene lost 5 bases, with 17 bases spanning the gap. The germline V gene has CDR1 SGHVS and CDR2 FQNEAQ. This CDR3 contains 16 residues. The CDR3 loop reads CASSLVFPGEGYGYTF. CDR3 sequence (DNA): TGTGCCAGCAGCTTAGTGTTCCCAGGGGAGGGTTATGGCTACACCTTC.

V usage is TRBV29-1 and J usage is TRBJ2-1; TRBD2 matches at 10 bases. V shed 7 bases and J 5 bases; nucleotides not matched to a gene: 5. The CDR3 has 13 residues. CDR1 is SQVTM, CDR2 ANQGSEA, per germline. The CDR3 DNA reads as TGCAGCGCGAAGCGGGAGGGCCACAATGAGCAGTTCTTC. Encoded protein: CSAKREGHNEQFF.

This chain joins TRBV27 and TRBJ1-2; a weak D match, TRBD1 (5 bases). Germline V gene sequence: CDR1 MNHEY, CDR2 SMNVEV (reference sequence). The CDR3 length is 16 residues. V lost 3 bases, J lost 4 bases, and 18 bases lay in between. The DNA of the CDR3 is TGTGCCAGCAGTTTCACCCAGGGCCCTACATTCTATGGCTACACCTTC. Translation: CASSFTQGPTFYGYTF.

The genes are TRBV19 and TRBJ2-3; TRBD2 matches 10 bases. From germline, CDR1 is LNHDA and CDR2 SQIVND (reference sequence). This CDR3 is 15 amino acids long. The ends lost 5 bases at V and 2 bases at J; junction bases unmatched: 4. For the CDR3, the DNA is TGTGCCAGTAGTCCGACTAGCGGGCTCACAGATACGCAGTATTTT. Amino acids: CASSPTSGLTDTQYF.

Here the CDR3 DNA reads TGTGCCAGCAGCCCCCCAGCGGGCGTCACAGATACGCAGTATTTT. Translating gives CASSPPAGVTDTQYF. The V call is TRBV9, the J call TRBJ2-3, with D possibly matching TRBD2 (6 bases). V was clipped by 4 bases and J by 2 bases, with 14 bases between them. CDR1 and CDR2 (germline): SGDLS, YYNGEE. CDR3 size: 15 residues.

CDR3 DNA: TGCGCCAGCACCGCCGACAGGGTGGGCCACGAGCAGTACTTC. It is translated as CASTADRVGHEQYF. This rearrangement joins TRBV10-2 to TRBJ2-7; TRBD1 agrees at 7 bases. CDR1 is WSHSY and CDR2 is SAAADI in the germline V gene. The CDR3 is 14 amino acids. The trim removed 7 bases at V and 5 bases at J, leaving 11 bases unmatched.

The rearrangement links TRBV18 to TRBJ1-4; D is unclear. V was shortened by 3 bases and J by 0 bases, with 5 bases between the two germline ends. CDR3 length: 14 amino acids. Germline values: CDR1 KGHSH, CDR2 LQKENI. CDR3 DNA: TGTGCCAGCTCACCCACAGCAACTAATGAAAAACTGTTTTTT. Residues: CASSPTATNEKLFF.

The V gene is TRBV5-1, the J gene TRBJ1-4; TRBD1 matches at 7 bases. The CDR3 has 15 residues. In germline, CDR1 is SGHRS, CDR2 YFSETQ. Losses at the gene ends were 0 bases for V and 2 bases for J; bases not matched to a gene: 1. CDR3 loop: CASSLVGGTNEKLFF. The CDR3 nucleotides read TGCGCCAGCAGCTTGGTAGGGGGCACTAATGAAAAACTGTTTTTT.

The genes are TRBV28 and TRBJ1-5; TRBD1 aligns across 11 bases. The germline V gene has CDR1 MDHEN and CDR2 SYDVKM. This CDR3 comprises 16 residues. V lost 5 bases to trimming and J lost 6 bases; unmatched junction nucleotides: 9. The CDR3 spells CASSPPGQGGRQPQHF. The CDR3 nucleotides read TGTGCCAGCAGTCCCCCGGGACAGGGGGGACGTCAGCCCCAGCATTTT.

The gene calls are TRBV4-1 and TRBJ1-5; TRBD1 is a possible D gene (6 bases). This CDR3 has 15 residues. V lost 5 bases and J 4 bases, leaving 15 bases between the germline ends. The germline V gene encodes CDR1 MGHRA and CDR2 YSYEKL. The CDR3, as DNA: TGCGCCAGCAGCGAGGGAACAGGGTGGAATCAGCCCCAGCATTTT. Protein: CASSEGTGWNQPQHF.

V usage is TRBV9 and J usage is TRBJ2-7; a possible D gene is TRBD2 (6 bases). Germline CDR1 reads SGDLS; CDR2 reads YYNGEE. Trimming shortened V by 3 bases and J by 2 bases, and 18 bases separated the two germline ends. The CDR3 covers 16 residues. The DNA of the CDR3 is TGTGCCAGCAGCGCCGGCTTGGTAACGGGAGCCTACGAGCAGTACTTC. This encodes CASSAGLVTGAYEQYF. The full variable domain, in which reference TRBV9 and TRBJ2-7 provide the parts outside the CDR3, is DSGVTQTPKHLITATGQRVTLRCSPRSGDLSVYWYQQSLDQGLQFLIQYYNGEERAKGNILERFSAQQFPDLHSELNLSSLELGDSALYFCASSAGLVTGAYEQYFGPGTRLTVT.

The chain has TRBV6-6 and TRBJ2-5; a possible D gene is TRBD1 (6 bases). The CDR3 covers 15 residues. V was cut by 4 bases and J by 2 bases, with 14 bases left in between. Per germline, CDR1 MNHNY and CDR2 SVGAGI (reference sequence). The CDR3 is CASSFNRGQQETQYF. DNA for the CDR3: TGTGCCAGCAGTTTTAACCGCGGACAGCAAGAGACCCAGTACTTC.

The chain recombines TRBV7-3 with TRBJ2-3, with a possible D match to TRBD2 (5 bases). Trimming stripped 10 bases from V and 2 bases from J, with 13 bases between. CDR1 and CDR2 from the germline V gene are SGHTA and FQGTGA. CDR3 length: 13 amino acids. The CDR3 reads CATASGNTDTQYF. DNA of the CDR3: TGTGCCACAGCTTCGGGAAACACAGATACGCAGTATTTT.

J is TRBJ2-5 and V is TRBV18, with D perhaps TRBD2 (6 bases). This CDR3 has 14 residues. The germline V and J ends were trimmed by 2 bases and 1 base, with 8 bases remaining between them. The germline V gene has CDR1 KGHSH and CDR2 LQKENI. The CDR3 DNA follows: TGTGCCAGCTCACCAGGAGGGCTCCAAGAGACCCAGTACTTC. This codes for CASSPGGLQETQYF.

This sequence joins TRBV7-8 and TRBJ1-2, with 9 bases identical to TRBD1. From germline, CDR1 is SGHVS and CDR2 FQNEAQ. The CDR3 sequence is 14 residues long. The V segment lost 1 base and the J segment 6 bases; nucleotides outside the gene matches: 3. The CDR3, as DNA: TGTGCCAGCAGCTTAGGACAGGGGGGGGATGGCTACACCTTC. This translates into CASSLGQGGDGYTF. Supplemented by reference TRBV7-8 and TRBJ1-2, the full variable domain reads GAGVSQSPRYKVAKRGQDVALRCDPISGHVSLFWYQQALGQGPEFLTYFQNEAQLDKSGLPSDRFFAERPEGSVSTLKIQRTQQEDSAVYLCASSLGQGGDGYTFGSGTRLTVV.